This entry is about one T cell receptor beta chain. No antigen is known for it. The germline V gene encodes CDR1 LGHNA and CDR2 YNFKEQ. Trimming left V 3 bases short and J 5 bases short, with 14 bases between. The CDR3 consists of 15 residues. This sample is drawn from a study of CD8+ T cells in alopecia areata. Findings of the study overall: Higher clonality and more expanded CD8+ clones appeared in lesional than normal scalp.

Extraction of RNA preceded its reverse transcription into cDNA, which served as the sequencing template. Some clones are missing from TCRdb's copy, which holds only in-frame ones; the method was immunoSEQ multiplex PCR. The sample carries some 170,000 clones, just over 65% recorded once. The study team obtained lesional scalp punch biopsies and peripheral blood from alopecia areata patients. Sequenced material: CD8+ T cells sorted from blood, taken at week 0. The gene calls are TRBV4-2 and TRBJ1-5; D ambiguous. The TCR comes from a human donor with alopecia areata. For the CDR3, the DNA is TGTGCCAGCAGCCAGGTACACGGCGCGGATCAGCCCCAGCATTTT. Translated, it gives CASSQVHGADQPQHF.